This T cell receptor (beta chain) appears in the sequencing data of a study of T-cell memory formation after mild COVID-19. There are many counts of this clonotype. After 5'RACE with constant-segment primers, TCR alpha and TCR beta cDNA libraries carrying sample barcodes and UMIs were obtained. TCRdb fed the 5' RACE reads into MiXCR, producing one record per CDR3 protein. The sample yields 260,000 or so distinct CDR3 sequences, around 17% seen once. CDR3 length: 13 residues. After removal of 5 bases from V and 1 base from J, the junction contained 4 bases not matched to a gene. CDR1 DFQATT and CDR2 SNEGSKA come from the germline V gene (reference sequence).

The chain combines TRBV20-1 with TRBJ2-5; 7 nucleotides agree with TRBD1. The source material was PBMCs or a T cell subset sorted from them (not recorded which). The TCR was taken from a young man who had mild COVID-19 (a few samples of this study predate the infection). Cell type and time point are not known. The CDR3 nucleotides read TGCAGTGCTTCTCGGGACAGCCAAGAGACCCAGTACTTC. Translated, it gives CSASRDSQETQYF.